These 17 T cell receptor beta chains share one sample of origin, sequenced in a study of blood T cell repertoires in COVID-19. Profiling relied on immunoSEQ multiplex PCR, and the TCRdb table lists in-frame clones only, not all of them. The data hold some 700,000 clones, with just under 90% observed a single time. Sequencing input: peripheral blood. These receptors were collected from a woman aged 18 to 35 with acute or convalescent COVID-19.

V usage is TRBV9 and J usage is TRBJ1-1; the D gene is possibly TRBD1 (6 bases). Between the trimmed V and J ends, which lost 3 bases and 1 base, there was a span of 13 bases. The CDR3 is 15 residues long. Germline assignment: CDR1 SGDLS and CDR2 YYNGEE. CDR3 in amino acids: CASSDGDTGNTEAFF. The CDR3 coding sequence is TGTGCCAGCAGCGACGGGGACACCGGGAACACTGAAGCTTTCTTT.

On this clone: Additional DNA sequences in this sample encode the identical CDR3. The chain joins TRBV5-1 to TRBJ1-1; possible D gene TRBD1, 6 bases. V shed 2 bases and J shed 1 base, with 9 bases lying between them. The germline V gene has CDR1 SGHRS and CDR2 YFSETQ. The CDR3 runs to 14 residues. The CDR3 sequence: CASSLGTKNTEAFF. CDR3 sequence (DNA): TGCGCCAGCAGCTTAGGGACAAAGAACACTGAAGCTTTCTTT.

The V and J genes are TRBV2 and TRBJ1-2, with D possibly TRBD1 on 6 matching bases. V dropped 3 bases and J dropped 4 bases, with 12 bases sitting between them. Per the germline V gene, CDR1 is SNHLY and CDR2 is FYNNEI. This CDR3 has 14 amino acids. CDR3 region: CASSDAGAGYGYTF. The CDR3 nucleotides are TGTGCCAGCAGTGACGCAGGGGCGGGCTATGGCTACACCTTC. Full variable domain (outside the CDR3, taken from reference TRBV2 and TRBJ1-2): EPEVTQTPSHQVTQMGQEVILRCVPISNHLYFYWYRQILGQKVEFLVSFYNNEISEKSEIFDDQFSVERPDGSNFTLKIRSTKLEDSAMYFCASSDAGAGYGYTFGSGTRLTVV.

This chain uses TRBV6-5 with TRBJ1-2; possible D gene TRBD1, 5 bases. Trimming pared 6 bases from V and 3 bases from J, leaving 11 bases between. The CDR3 totals 13 residues. Germline lookup yields CDR1 MNHEY and CDR2 SVGAGI. The CDR3 here is CASSWGDYYGYTF. CDR3 nucleotides: TGTGCCAGCAGCTGGGGGGACTACTATGGCTACACCTTC.

This sequence joins TRBV30 and TRBJ1-4; D remains ambiguous. The V gene's germline CDR1 is GTSNPN and CDR2 SVGIG (reference sequence). This CDR3 region has 12 residues. V was shortened by 3 bases and J by 7 bases, with 9 bases between the two germline ends. The CDR3 is CAWSLGGEKLFF. CDR3 bases: TGTGCCTGGAGCCTCGGAGGTGAAAAACTGTTTTTT.

The chain uses TRBV7-9 and TRBJ2-6, with D hard to call. Germline-derived CDR1 and CDR2 are SEHNR and FQNEAQ (reference sequence). The CDR3 loop spans 16 amino acids. V lost 2 bases and J 0 bases, leaving 8 bases between the germline ends. The CDR3: CASSLTELSGANVLTF. CDR3 sequence (DNA): TGTGCCAGCAGCTTAACGGAGCTCTCTGGGGCCAACGTCCTGACTTTC.

The chain has TRBV3-1 (or the pseudogene TRBV3-2) and TRBJ1-2; D is unclear. The CDR3 consists of 11 residues. The V end was cut by 4 bases, the J end by 5 bases, with 5 bases between. Germline CDR1 reads LGHDT; CDR2 reads YNNKEL (reference sequence). The CDR3 DNA follows: TGTGCCAGCAGCCCCGGGTATGGCTACACCTTC. This translates into CASSPGYGYTF.

This rearrangement joins TRBV6-4 to TRBJ2-7; 9 nucleotides agree with TRBD1. Germline CDR1 reads MRHNA; CDR2 reads SNTAGT. J lost 9 bases, V lost 2 bases, and 5 bases had no gene match. The CDR3 has 13 residues. CDR3 nucleotides: TGTGCCAGCAGTGACGGACAGGGGAGGAGGCAGTACTTC. This translates into CASSDGQGRRQYF.

The chain uses TRBV24-1 and TRBJ1-2; possibly TRBD1 for D (5 bases). The CDR3 extends over 14 amino acids. Trimming took off 2 bases at V and 4 bases at J, with 10 bases between the two ends. Per germline, CDR1 KGHDR and CDR2 SFDVKD. CDR3 in DNA: TGTGCCACCAGTGATTCAAGGGGCGGCTATGGCTACACCTTC. Translation: CATSDSRGGYGYTF.

V is TRBV5-6 and J is TRBJ2-7, with a weak D call TRBD1 (5 bases). The V gene lost 0 bases and the J gene lost 7 bases, with 5 bases spanning the gap. Germline CDR1 is SGHDT and CDR2 is YYEEEE. This CDR3 region has 11 residues. The CDR3 DNA is TGTGCCAGCAGCTTGGAGGGGGAGCAGTACTTC. Protein sequence: CASSLEGEQYF.

V usage is TRBV15 and J usage is TRBJ1-2, with TRBD1 matching 9 bases. This CDR3 comprises 16 residues. Unmatched junction bases numbered 8, after V lost 0 bases and J lost 6 bases. Germline V gene sequence: CDR1 LNHNV, CDR2 YYDKDF (reference sequence). CDR3 protein: CATSRDNLGQGNGYTF. CDR3 bases: TGTGCCACCAGCAGAGACAATCTAGGACAGGGGAATGGCTACACCTTC. The entire variable domain, with the rest obtained from reference TRBV15 and TRBJ1-2, is as follows: DAMVIQNPRYQVTQFGKPVTLSCSQTLNHNVMYWYQQKSSQAPKLLFHYYDKDFNNEADTPDNFQSRRPNTSFCFLDIRSPGLGDTAMYLCATSRDNLGQGNGYTFGSGTRLTVV.

The chain is built from TRBV9 and TRBJ2-7; D gene unclear. Germline-derived CDR1 and CDR2 are SGDLS and YYNGEE. There are 15 residues in the CDR3. V dropped 0 bases and J dropped 3 bases, with 13 bases sitting between them. The CDR3 is CASSVEVAPDYEQYF. The CDR3 bases are TGTGCCAGCAGCGTAGAAGTGGCCCCCGACTACGAGCAGTACTTC. Combining the CDR3 with reference TRBV9 and TRBJ2-7 gives the whole variable domain DSGVTQTPKHLITATGQRVTLRCSPRSGDLSVYWYQQSLDQGLQFLIQYYNGEERAKGNILERFSAQQFPDLHSELNLSSLELGDSALYFCASSVEVAPDYEQYFGPGTRLTVT.

The rearrangement links TRBV19 to TRBJ2-6, with D unresolved. V lost 5 bases to trimming and J lost 0 bases, with 11 bases between them. From germline, CDR1 is LNHDA and CDR2 SQIVND (reference sequence). This CDR3 is 16 amino acids long. Written as DNA, the CDR3 is TGTGCCAGTAGTCCCTCACCTACCTCTGGGGCCAACGTCCTGACTTTC. This encodes CASSPSPTSGANVLTF.

The chain is built from TRBV2 and TRBJ1-4, with TRBD1 identical over 10 bases. The CDR3 has 16 amino acids. V lost 6 bases, J lost 7 bases, and 11 bases stayed unmatched. Germline CDR1 SNHLY, CDR2 FYNNEI. CDR3 region: CASRPPVGDRGEKLFF. In DNA, the CDR3 is TGTGCCAGCAGACCCCCAGTGGGGGACAGGGGTGAAAAACTGTTTTTT.

This chain links TRBV25-1 with TRBJ1-2; weak D call: TRBD1 (6 bases). The CDR3 spans 13 residues. Germline V gives CDR1 MGHDK, CDR2 SYGVNS. Trimming cost V 2 bases and J 7 bases, with 11 bases left between them. CDR3 region: CASSEIAGVGYTF. DNA of the CDR3: TGTGCCAGCAGTGAAATCGCAGGGGTTGGCTACACCTTC.

This clone was counted only a few times. V is TRBV7-9 and J is TRBJ1-2; 12 positions match TRBD1. V lost 2 bases, J lost 4 bases, and 8 bases stayed unmatched. CDR1 is SEHNR, CDR2 FQNEAQ, per germline (reference sequence). The CDR3 consists of 17 residues. The CDR3 reads CASSLWDRGRGGYGYTF. CDR3 in DNA: TGTGCCAGCAGCTTATGGGACAGGGGGCGAGGAGGCTATGGCTACACCTTC.

The rearrangement uses TRBV3-1 (or the pseudogene TRBV3-2) and TRBJ1-1; no definite D call. Germline V gene sequence: CDR1 LGHDT, CDR2 YNNKEL (reference sequence). The CDR3 covers 14 residues. Trimming removed 4 bases from V and 1 base from J, with 10 bases in between. CDR3 sequence: CASSLREENTEAFF. The CDR3 DNA reads TGTGCCAGCAGCCTCCGGGAGGAGAACACTGAAGCTTTCTTT.